These T cell receptor beta chains were read from a single sample in a study of blood T cell repertoires in COVID-19. Generated by immunoSEQ multiplex PCR, the TCRdb table keeps only in-frame clones and is missing some. The sample has some 260,000 clones, nearly 90% seen once. The specimen was peripheral blood. Source of these receptors: a woman aged 40 to 50 who had recovered from COVID-19. CDR3s include the opening cysteine and the closing phenylalanine or tryptophan. Each record gives: CDR3 length, J gene, V gene, D gene, clone size, CDR3 DNA, CDR3 protein. The D gene is left open where the match is weak. Where a row states a size, it is once, few, many or the class of an expanded clone; other rows omit it.

17,TRBJ1-2,TRBV6-2/TRBV6-3,-,-,TGTGCCAGCAGTTACGAGGAGGGCCGATCCCTCATCTATGGCTACACCTTC,CASSYEEGRSLIYGYTF
13,TRBJ2-1,TRBV20-1,-,once,TGCAGTGCTAGTAGGGGGACTACTAATGAGCAGTTCTTC,CSASRGTTNEQFF
14,TRBJ2-5,TRBV2,-,-,TGTGCCAGCGGTTGGGGGGTACCCCAAGAGACCCAGTACTTC,CASGWGVPQETQYF
15,TRBJ2-7,TRBV5-1,TRBD2,-,TGCGCCAGCAGGCCCGGGACTAGCGGGAACTACGAGCAGTACTTC,CASRPGTSGNYEQYF
13,TRBJ1-2,TRBV30,TRBD1,-,TGTGCCTGGAGTGTTACAGGGGAAGAGGGCTACACCTTC,CAWSVTGEEGYTF
17,TRBJ2-1,TRBV3-1/TRBV3-2,TRBD2,-,TGTGCCAGCAGCCAAGTCCCGACTAGCGGGGGGGCGGGTGAGCAGTTCTTC,CASSQVPTSGGAGEQFF
15,TRBJ2-7,TRBV6-2/TRBV6-3,-,-,TGTGCCAGCAGTGACGAGACAGCCCCAGGCTACGAGCAGTACTTC,CASSDETAPGYEQYF
14,TRBJ2-7,TRBV28,-,-,TGTGCCAGCGCCATGGCAGGAACAGTCTACGAGCAGTACTTC,CASAMAGTVYEQYF
14,TRBJ2-3,TRBV19,-,few,TGTGCCAGTAGTGGAGACCCCCGGCCGTTGTCGCAGTATTTT,CASSGDPRPLSQYF
15,TRBJ2-3,TRBV7-2,-,-,TGTGCCAGCAGCTTAGCGCGTAGCATGACAGATACGCAGTATTTT,CASSLARSMTDTQYF
13,TRBJ1-5,TRBV19,-,-,TGTGCCAGTCAGGTCCATAGCAATCAGCCCCAGCATTTT,CASQVHSNQPQHF
14,TRBJ1-2,TRBV13,-,-,TGTGCCAGCAGCCCCCGGGAGACAGATTATGGCTACACCTTC,CASSPRETDYGYTF
12,TRBJ1-2,TRBV3-1/TRBV3-2,-,-,TGTGCCAGCAGCCAGGACAGATATCGCTACACCTTC,CASSQDRYRYTF
13,TRBJ1-5,TRBV11-2,-,-,TGTGCCAGCAGCTTAGATTCCGGTCAGCCCCAGCATTTT,CASSLDSGQPQHF
14,TRBJ2-7,TRBV18,-,-,TGTGCCAGCTCACCCAAGCGGACCGACTACGAGCAGTACTTC,CASSPKRTDYEQYF
16,TRBJ2-4,TRBV18,-,-,TGTGCCAGCTCACCGACAGGACCTCTAGCCAAAAACATTCAGTACTTC,CASSPTGPLAKNIQYF
17,TRBJ2-2,TRBV7-2,TRBD2,-,TGTGCCAGCAGCTTAGGGGGACTAGCCGCGAACACCGGGGAGCTGTTTTTT,CASSLGGLAANTGELFF
17,TRBJ2-2,TRBV18,TRBD2,-,TGTGCCAGCTCACTCGGTGATAGCGGGAAAAACACCGGGGAGCTGTTTTTT,CASSLGDSGKNTGELFF
17,TRBJ1-1,TRBV7-9,-,-,TGTGCCAGCAGCTTAGCGATTAGCAAGGGGGTAGAAACTGAAGCTTTCTTT,CASSLAISKGVETEAFF
16,TRBJ1-5,TRBV19,TRBD1,few,TGTGCCAGTAGTTCCCGGGGAGCAGGGGGAACTCAGCCCCAGCATTTT,CASSSRGAGGTQPQHF
12,TRBJ2-2,TRBV24-1,-,-,TGTGCCACCAGTGTTAGCACCGGGGAGCTGTTTTTT,CATSVSTGELFF
15,TRBJ1-5,TRBV24-1,TRBD1,-,TGTGCCACCAGTGACAACACAGGGGCGGGCCAGCCCCAGCATTTT,CATSDNTGAGQPQHF
14,TRBJ2-7,TRBV6-5,TRBD1,-,TGTGCCAGCAGTAGGGGACAGGACCCCTACGAGCAGTACTTC,CASSRGQDPYEQYF
14,TRBJ2-1,TRBV5-6,TRBD2,-,TGTGCCAGCAGTTCTGGACTAGCTCCCAATGAGCAGTTCTTC,CASSSGLAPNEQFF
14,TRBJ1-6,TRBV6-5,-,-,TGTGCCAGCAGTTACCAAGAACGGGGACTTCCCCTCCACTTT,CASSYQERGLPLHF
14,TRBJ2-1,TRBV6-5,TRBD2,-,TGTGCCAGCAGTCGAGCTAGACTAGCACATGAGCAGTTCTTC,CASSRARLAHEQFF
18,TRBJ2-1,TRBV7-9,TRBD2,-,TGTGCCAGCAGCTCGGTTAGCGGGGGGCTCCAGATGTACAATGAGCAGTTCTTC,CASSSVSGGLQMYNEQFF
16,TRBJ1-4,TRBV15,TRBD1,-,TGTGCCACCAGCAGCGGACAGGGGGCACGAAATGAAAAACTGTTTTTT,CATSSGQGARNEKLFF
15,TRBJ2-1,TRBV19,TRBD1,-,TGTGCCAGTAGTCCGGGACAGCTCTCCTACAATGAGCAGTTCTTC,CASSPGQLSYNEQFF
13,TRBJ1-6,TRBV7-9,-,-,TGTGCCAGCAGCCGTGCAGCGAATTCACCCCTCCACTTT,CASSRAANSPLHF
15,TRBJ2-7,TRBV11-1,-,-,TGTGCCAGCAGCTTAGGGCTAAGCAGGGGCTACGAGCAGTACTTC,CASSLGLSRGYEQYF
14,TRBJ1-2,TRBV7-9,-,-,TGTGCCAGCAGCTTAGCGTGGCAGGGAGGCGGCTACACCTTC,CASSLAWQGGGYTF
17,TRBJ1-5,TRBV3-1/TRBV3-2,TRBD1,-,TGTGCCAGCAGCCCACCCGGGACAGCGCGGAGCAATCAGCCCCAGCATTTT,CASSPPGTARSNQPQHF
16,TRBJ2-7,TRBV4-2,TRBD2,many,TGTGCCAGCAGCCAAGATAGGGCTAGCGGGTCCTACGAGCAGTACTTC,CASSQDRASGSYEQYF
16,TRBJ1-2,TRBV3-1/TRBV3-2,-,once,TGTGCCAGCAGCCAAGATAGATTCAGGGTAGTCTATGGCTACACCTTC,CASSQDRFRVVYGYTF
12,TRBJ2-7,TRBV28,-,-,TGTGCCAGCAGTTTAGCGGCCTACGAGCAGTACTTC,CASSLAAYEQYF
15,TRBJ1-3,TRBV11-3,-,-,TGTGCCAGCAGCTCTTCCGGGGTCTCTGGAAACACCATATATTTT,CASSSSGVSGNTIYF
16,TRBJ2-1,TRBV5-1,TRBD2,-,TGCGCCAGCAGCTCTTGGACTAGCGGGGGGTTGGATGAGCAGTTCTTC,CASSSWTSGGLDEQFF
14,TRBJ2-1,TRBV5-1,TRBD2,-,TGCGCCAGCAGCGGGGCGGGGGGGCCCAATGAGCAGTTCTTC,CASSGAGGPNEQFF
15,TRBJ2-3,TRBV7-2,TRBD2,-,TGTGCCAGCAGCATCTTAGCGGGGGCGGCAGATACGCAGTATTTT,CASSILAGAADTQYF